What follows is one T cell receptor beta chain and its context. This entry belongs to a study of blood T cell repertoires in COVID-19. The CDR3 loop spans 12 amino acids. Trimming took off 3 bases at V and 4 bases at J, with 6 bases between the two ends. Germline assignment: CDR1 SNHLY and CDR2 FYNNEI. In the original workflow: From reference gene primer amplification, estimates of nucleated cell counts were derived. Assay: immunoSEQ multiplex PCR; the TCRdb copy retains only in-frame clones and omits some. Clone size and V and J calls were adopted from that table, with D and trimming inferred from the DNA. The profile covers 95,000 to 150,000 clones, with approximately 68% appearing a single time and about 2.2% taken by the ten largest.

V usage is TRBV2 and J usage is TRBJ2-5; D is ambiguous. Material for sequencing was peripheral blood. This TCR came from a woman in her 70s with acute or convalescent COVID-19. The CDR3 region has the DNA TGTGCCAGCAGTGACCTAGGAGAGACCCAGTACTTC. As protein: CASSDLGETQYF.